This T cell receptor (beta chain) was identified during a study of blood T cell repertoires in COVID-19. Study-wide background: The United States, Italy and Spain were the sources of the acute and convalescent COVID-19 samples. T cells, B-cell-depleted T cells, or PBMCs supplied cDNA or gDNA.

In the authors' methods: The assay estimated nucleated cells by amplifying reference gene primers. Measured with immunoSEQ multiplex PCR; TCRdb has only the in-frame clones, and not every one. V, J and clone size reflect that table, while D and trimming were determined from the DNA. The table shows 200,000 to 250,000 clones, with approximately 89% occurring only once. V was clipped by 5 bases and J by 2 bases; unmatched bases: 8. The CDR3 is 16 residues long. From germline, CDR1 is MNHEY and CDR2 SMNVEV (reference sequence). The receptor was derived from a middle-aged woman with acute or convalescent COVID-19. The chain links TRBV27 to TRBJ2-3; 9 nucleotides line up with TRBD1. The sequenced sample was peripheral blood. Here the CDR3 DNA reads TGTGCCAGCAGTATTCTGGGACAGGGAGTCACAGATACGCAGTATTTT. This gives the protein CASSILGQGVTDTQYF.